The 26 T cell receptor beta chains listed next were all sequenced from one sample in a study of cytomegalovirus exposure and HLA in healthy donors. PCR used 60 Vbeta primers and 13 Jbeta primers. Produced via immunoSEQ multiplex PCR; TCRdb's table is partial and in-frame only. This sample has some 77,000 clones; about 80% occur once, and the top ten carry 20% to 30%. The sequenced material came from PBMCs. These receptors all stem from a woman between 50 and 59 years old in good health and CMV-seropositive.

The J gene is TRBJ1-2, the V gene TRBV27; D is unclear. Looked up from germline, CDR1 is MNHEY and CDR2 is SMNVEV (reference sequence). The CDR3 consists of 14 residues. V was cut by 5 bases and J by 9 bases, with 19 bases left in between. CDR3 bases: TGTGCCAGCAGTCCCCGAGGAGGGTCAGTACGCTACACCTTC. This sequence encodes CASSPRGGSVRYTF.

The chain combines TRBV7-9 with TRBJ1-2, with TRBD1 matching 7 bases. V was clipped by 4 bases and J by 3 bases; unmatched bases: 5. The CDR3 is 14 residues long. CDR1 is SEHNR, CDR2 FQNEAQ, per germline (reference sequence). CDR3 sequence reads: CASSSGQAYYGYTF. The CDR3 DNA reads TGTGCCAGCAGCTCCGGACAGGCCTACTATGGCTACACCTTC.

This chain connects TRBV5-1 to TRBJ1-4; 7 nucleotides align to TRBD1. V lost 4 bases to trimming and J lost 3 bases; unmatched junction nucleotides: 6. The CDR3 has 15 residues. CDR1 SGHRS and CDR2 YFSETQ come from the germline V gene. CDR3 nucleotides: TGCGCCAGCAGCGGTACGGGACAGTCTAATGAAAAACTGTTTTTT. This sequence encodes CASSGTGQSNEKLFF.

The rearrangement links TRBV7-3 to TRBJ2-1, with D perhaps matching TRBD1 (5 bases). The CDR3 contains 13 residues. Looked up from germline, CDR1 is SGHTA and CDR2 is FQGTGA. The ends were cut back, 2 bases at V and 8 bases at J, with 10 bases in the middle. Here the CDR3 DNA reads TGTGCCAGCAGCTTAGGTAGGGGTGATGAGCAGTTCTTC. Amino acids: CASSLGRGDEQFF.

This rearrangement joins TRBV11-3 to TRBJ2-1; 10 bases are a match to TRBD1. The CDR3 runs to 15 residues. V trimming: 3 bases; J trimming: 6 bases; junction bases outside the gene matches: 5. Germline-derived CDR1 and CDR2 are SGHNT and YENEEA. The CDR3 DNA is TGTGCCAGCAGCTTCGGACAGGGGGGGGTCAATGAGCAGTTCTTC. This encodes CASSFGQGGVNEQFF.

The chain has TRBV27 and TRBJ2-1; D remains unclear. This CDR3 comprises 14 residues. V lost 2 bases to trimming and J lost 8 bases, with 13 bases between them. Germline lookup yields CDR1 MNHEY and CDR2 SMNVEV (reference sequence). The CDR3 region has the DNA TGTGCCAGCAGTTTACAGGATCAATACGATGAGCAGTTCTTC. Its translation: CASSLQDQYDEQFF.

The chain is built from TRBV10-3 and TRBJ2-3, with 10 bases identical to TRBD2. The CDR3 covers 16 residues. Germline values: CDR1 ENHRY, CDR2 SYGVKD. J lost 5 bases, V lost 4 bases, and 9 bases had no gene match. CDR3 DNA sequence: TGTGCCATCAGTGGCACTAGCGGGGTGTTAGTAGATACGCAGTATTTT. Its protein is CAISGTSGVLVDTQYF.

Details on this clone: A read error may produce the germline difference seen at one junction end. Other DNA sequences in the same sample also yield this CDR3. Here the CDR3 reads CAISGQAGDQPQHF. CDR3 DNA: TGTGCCATCAGTGGTCAGGCAGGGGATCAGCCCCAGCATTTC. J is TRBJ1-5 and V is TRBV10-3, with D possibly TRBD1 on 6 matching bases. In germline, CDR1 is ENHRY, CDR2 SYGVKD. The CDR3 has 14 amino acids.

V gene TRBV7-3 combines with J gene TRBJ2-1, with 14 nucleotides matching TRBD2. This CDR3 contains 17 residues. From germline, CDR1 is SGHTA and CDR2 FQGTGA. Trimming at V came to 0 bases and at J to 6 bases, leaving 4 bases not matched to a gene. The CDR3 DNA sequence: TGTGCCAGCAGCTTAACGCCCGGGACTAGCGGGAGCAATGAGCAGTTCTTC. Translating gives CASSLTPGTSGSNEQFF.

The chain couples TRBV15 to TRBJ2-5, with D unresolved. The CDR3 covers 13 residues. V lost 0 bases and J 5 bases, leaving 7 bases between the germline ends. CDR1 is LNHNV, CDR2 YYDKDF, per germline (reference sequence). The CDR3 here is CATSREHGETQYF. The CDR3 DNA is TGTGCCACCAGCAGAGAACATGGCGAGACCCAGTACTTC. The full variable domain, in which reference TRBV15 and TRBJ2-5 provide the parts outside the CDR3, is DAMVIQNPRYQVTQFGKPVTLSCSQTLNHNVMYWYQQKSSQAPKLLFHYYDKDFNNEADTPDNFQSRRPNTSFCFLDIRSPGLGDTAMYLCATSREHGETQYFGPGTRLLVL.

This clone came up once. The gene calls are TRBV6-5 and TRBJ1-5, with TRBD1 as a possible D gene (6 bases). V lost 6 bases and J 3 bases, leaving 12 bases between the germline ends. The germline gives CDR1 MNHEY, CDR2 SVGAGI. CDR3 length: 14 amino acids. CDR3: CASSQGWDNQPQHF. In DNA form, the CDR3 reads TGTGCCAGCAGCCAGGGGTGGGACAATCAGCCCCAGCATTTT.

This rearrangement joins TRBV18 to TRBJ1-2; a weak D match, TRBD1 (5 bases). The CDR3 spans 13 residues. V shed 5 bases and J shed 2 bases, with 9 bases lying between them. Germline values: CDR1 KGHSH, CDR2 LQKENI. CDR3 in DNA: TGTGCCAGCTCAATGACAGAAAACTATGGCTACACCTTC. Translating it yields CASSMTENYGYTF.

The chain employs TRBV18 and TRBJ1-2, with a tentative D call TRBD1 (6 bases). Germline values: CDR1 KGHSH, CDR2 LQKENI. Trimming took 2 bases from V and 4 from J, leaving 14 bases between them. The CDR3 has 15 residues. The CDR3 DNA is TGTGCCAGCTCACCAGGGGCAGGGGCGAGCTATGGCTACACCTTC. Translation gives CASSPGAGASYGYTF.

V gene TRBV11-2 combines with J gene TRBJ2-1; 10 nucleotides match TRBD2. The CDR3 sequence is 17 residues long. V dropped 1 base and J dropped 9; count of bases not matched to a gene: 12. CDR1 is SGHAT, CDR2 FQNNGV, per germline. The CDR3 is CASSLVPSGRFGGEQFF. Written as DNA, the CDR3 is TGTGCCAGCAGCTTAGTCCCTAGCGGGAGATTTGGAGGTGAGCAGTTCTTC.

The genes are TRBV5-1 and TRBJ2-2; TRBD1 is a possible D gene (7 bases). Germline values: CDR1 SGHRS, CDR2 YFSETQ. Trimming left V 6 bases short and J 4 bases short, with 10 bases between. The length of the CDR3 is 13 residues. The CDR3, as DNA: TGCGCCAGCACGCAGGGGGGCACCGGGGAGCTGTTTTTT. Protein: CASTQGGTGELFF.

The DNA for the CDR3 is TGTGCCAGCAGCTTACAGGGACTTTTTAATGAAAAACTGTTTTTT. Amino acids: CASSLQGLFNEKLFF. The chain employs TRBV7-8 and TRBJ1-4; the D gene is possibly TRBD1 (5 bases). CDR3 length: 15 amino acids. The germline CDR1 and CDR2 sequences are SGHVS and FQNEAQ. Trimming removed 2 bases from V and 4 bases from J, with 11 bases in between.

This clone occurred once. V and J are TRBV11-3 and TRBJ1-4; D might be TRBD1 (5 bases). The CDR3 is 16 amino acids. Trimming pared 5 bases from V and 5 bases from J, leaving 18 bases between. Germline V gives CDR1 SGHNT, CDR2 YENEEA. The CDR3 loop reads CASSAYHTGGNEKLFF. The CDR3 DNA follows: TGTGCCAGCAGCGCCTACCACACGGGGGGAAATGAAAAACTGTTTTTT. The whole variable domain, filled in from reference TRBV11-3 and TRBJ1-4, reads EAGVVQSPRYKIIEKKQPVAFWCNPISGHNTLYWYLQNLGQGPELLIRYENEEAVDDSQLPKDRFSAERLKGVDSTLKIQPAELGDSAVYLCASSAYHTGGNEKLFFGSGTQLSVL.

A word on this clone: A junction end diverges from the germline sequence, so it may reflect a read error. This chain links TRBV7-7 with TRBJ2-7, with 9 bases that match TRBD2. The germline V gene has CDR1 SSHAT and CDR2 FNYEAQ (reference sequence). CDR3 length: 19 residues. CDR3 loop: CASSPGTASLRGGLYEQYF. As DNA, the CDR3 is TGTGCTAGCAGCCCTGGGACCGCTTCGTTGCGGGGGGGTCTCTACGAGCAGTACTTC.

V gene TRBV7-6 combines with J gene TRBJ1-5, with D unclear. The germline gives CDR1 SGHVS, CDR2 FNYEAQ. This CDR3 is built from 13 residues. V lost 1 base, J lost 8 bases, and 9 bases lay in between. The CDR3: CASSLGPHEPQHF. CDR3 sequence (DNA): TGTGCCAGCAGCTTAGGGCCACATGAGCCCCAGCATTTT.

The V call is TRBV18, the J call TRBJ1-1; D gene uncertain. The CDR3 sequence is 14 residues long. Germline V CDR1 and CDR2: KGHSH, LQKENI. V lost 3 bases, J lost 0 bases, and 8 bases lay in between. The CDR3 nucleotides read TGTGCCAGCTCACCTGCGACTGTGAACACTGAAGCTTTCTTT. Translating gives CASSPATVNTEAFF.

The gene calls are TRBV6-5 and TRBJ1-4, with 7 bases lining up with TRBD1. Germline lookup yields CDR1 MNHEY and CDR2 SVGAGI. V trimming: 8 bases; J trimming: 2 bases; junction bases outside the gene matches: 8. This CDR3 has 15 amino acids. DNA of the CDR3: TGTGCCAGCGGATCAGGGGGGCAGACTAATGAAAAACTGTTTTTT. It codes for CASGSGGQTNEKLFF.

This chain joins TRBV5-6 and TRBJ2-3, with a possible D match to TRBD2 (6 bases). Germline CDR1 SGHDT, CDR2 YYEEEE. The V end was cut by 6 bases, the J end by 0 bases, with 11 bases between. CDR3 size: 14 residues. The CDR3 bases are TGTGCCAGCACTCTAGCGCTTAGCACAGATACGCAGTATTTT. Translating it yields CASTLALSTDTQYF.

The chain carries TRBV29-1 and TRBJ1-2; 10 bases agree with TRBD1. Trimming cost V 8 bases and J 2 bases; bases outside gene matches: 8. The CDR3 is made up of 14 amino acids. Germline V lookup: CDR1 SQVTM, CDR2 ANQGSEA. The CDR3 coding sequence is TGCAGCACCGGGACAGGGGTCGGAAACTATGGCTACACCTTC. Amino acid sequence: CSTGTGVGNYGYTF.

This clone was counted between two and nine times. The J gene is TRBJ1-4, the V gene TRBV4-1; TRBD1 matches at 9 bases. This CDR3 contains 14 residues. From germline, CDR1 is MGHRA and CDR2 YSYEKL. V lost 4 bases to trimming and J lost 7 bases; unmatched junction nucleotides: 4. Here the CDR3 reads CASSRDRAGEKLFF. CDR3 nucleotides: TGCGCCAGCAGCCGGGACAGGGCAGGTGAAAAACTGTTTTTT.

V and J are TRBV5-1 and TRBJ1-1; 7 bases fit TRBD1. With V trimmed by 4 bases and J by 4 bases, 4 bases remained unmatched. Germline CDR1 SGHRS, CDR2 YFSETQ. The CDR3 loop spans 13 amino acids. CDR3: CASSVTGTTEAFF. Here the CDR3 DNA reads TGCGCCAGCAGCGTGACAGGGACCACTGAAGCTTTCTTT.

CDR3 protein: CASQTVTNEKLFF. The CDR3, as DNA: TGTGCCAGCCAGACAGTAACTAATGAAAAACTGTTTTTT. V is TRBV2 and J is TRBJ1-4; possibly TRBD1 for D (5 bases). The CDR3 runs to 13 residues. Germline values: CDR1 SNHLY, CDR2 FYNNEI. The V gene lost 8 bases and the J gene lost 1 base, with 8 bases spanning the gap.